The present entry profiles one TCR beta chain with its context. This entry comes from a study of blood T cell repertoires in COVID-19. Overall study context: Both acute and convalescent COVID-19 samples were obtained from the United States, Italy and Spain. PBMCs, B-cell-depleted T cells, or T cells were the source of the cDNA or gDNA that made up the material.

In the source study's methods: From reference gene primer amplification, estimates of nucleated cell counts were derived. Here immunoSEQ multiplex PCR was the method, and the copy in TCRdb shows in-frame clones only, minus some. The V and J calls and clone size are taken from that table; D and trimming were inferred from the DNA. Of around 89,000 clones in the sample, roughly 87% were seen once. The CDR3 is made up of 14 amino acids. Germline V CDR1 and CDR2: SNHLY, FYNNEI. V was clipped by 4 bases and J by 6 bases, with 15 bases between them. The chain employs TRBV2 and TRBJ1-2; tentative D call: TRBD1 (5 bases). Sequencing input: peripheral blood. The source of this sequence is a man aged 45-65 years with acute or convalescent COVID-19. CDR3 nucleotides: TGTGCCAGCAGTGGTTTCAGGGTCGCTGATGGCTACACCTTC. Translated: CASSGFRVADGYTF.